This is a list of T cell receptor beta chains from one sample in a study of cytomegalovirus exposure and HLA in healthy donors. Here immunoSEQ multiplex PCR was the method, and the copy in TCRdb shows in-frame clones only, minus some. Here the sample spans some 140,000 clones, over 70% being singletons. The specimen sequenced was PBMCs. Every receptor here comes from a man younger than 45 in good health and CMV-seronegative. The CDR3 runs from the conserved cysteine through the conserved F or W. Each record gives: D gene, V gene, clone size, J gene, CDR3 protein, CDR3 DNA. A D gene is named only where the DNA matches it firmly. Rows may omit the clone size; those that give it use once, few, many or a size class.

NA,TRBV21-1,NA,TRBJ2-5,CASSITGGARQETQYF,TGTGCCAGCAGTATTACAGGGGGCGCTCGGCAAGAGACCCAGTACTTC
NA,TRBV5-1,NA,TRBJ2-1,CASSSRGYLYNEQFF,TGCGCCAGCAGCAGCAGGGGCTATCTATACAATGAGCAGTTCTTC
NA,TRBV4-2,once,TRBJ2-5,CASSQNQGPGQETQYF,TGTGCCAGCAGCCAAAATCAAGGGCCGGGACAAGAGACCCAGTACTTC
NA,TRBV6-5,few,TRBJ1-1,CASRIQLNTEAFF,TGTGCCAGCAGGATACAGCTGAACACTGAAGCTTTCTTT
NA,TRBV19,NA,TRBJ2-7,CASTRRAGLDYEQYF,TGTGCCAGTACCAGACGAGCGGGCTTAGACTACGAGCAGTACTTC
TRBD2,TRBV5-4,once,TRBJ2-1,CASSPTSGVYNEQFF,TGTGCCAGCAGTCCCACTAGCGGGGTTTACAATGAGCAGTTCTTC
NA,TRBV5-1,NA,TRBJ2-1,CASSVAPTYNEQFF,TGCGCCAGCAGCGTAGCGCCGACCTACAATGAGCAGTTCTTC
NA,TRBV19,NA,TRBJ2-1,CASSSEPAGNEQFF,TGTGCCAGTAGTTCAGAACCGGCGGGCAATGAGCAGTTCTTC
TRBD1,TRBV6-5,few,TRBJ1-4,CASSSIDRVREKLFF,TGTGCCAGCAGTTCCATCGACAGGGTTCGAGAAAAACTGTTTTTT
NA,TRBV10-3,NA,TRBJ2-1,CAISDLAGNEQFF,TGTGCCATCAGTGACCTTGCGGGCAATGAGCAGTTCTTC